Listed here are 26 T cell receptor beta chains from one sample, sequenced in a study of early T cells in non-severe SARS-CoV-2 infection. TCRdb redid the calling of the 5' RACE reads with MiXCR, one entry per CDR3 protein. The sample shows some 62,000 distinct CDR3 sequences, roughly 9% of them seen only once. Sequences were derived from whole blood, sampled at baseline. Receptors were obtained from an adult who was a healthcare worker with PCR-confirmed SARS-CoV-2 infection or an uninfected control (not recorded which).

This clonotype appeared many times. V is TRBV2 and J is TRBJ1-1; D gene ambiguous. Germline V gives CDR1 SNHLY, CDR2 FYNNEI. Trimming stripped 3 bases from V and 6 bases from J, with 8 bases between. The CDR3 loop spans 12 amino acids. Written as DNA, the CDR3 is TGTGCCAGCAGTGAGGCCGGCCCTGAAGCTTTCTTT. This sequence encodes CASSEAGPEAFF.

There are a few counts of this clonotype. V usage is TRBV7-9 and J usage is TRBJ2-3; no reliable D call. Germline CDR1 is SEHNR and CDR2 is FQNEAQ (reference sequence). The CDR3 extends over 13 amino acids. V was clipped by 3 bases and J by 2 bases, with 6 bases between them. The CDR3, as DNA: TGTGCCAGCAGCTTCGGTGTCACAGATACGCAGTATTTT. Protein: CASSFGVTDTQYF.

This clonotype was picked up many times. This chain uses TRBV5-1 with TRBJ2-3; D gene unclear. The CDR3 loop spans 16 amino acids. V lost 4 bases to trimming and J lost 3 bases, with 18 bases between them. Per the germline V gene, CDR1 is SGHRS and CDR2 is YFSETQ. The CDR3 coding sequence is TGCGCCAGCAGCCCCAAAAAGGGTGATGCGACAGATACGCAGTATTTT. Amino acids: CASSPKKGDATDTQYF. Combining the CDR3 with reference TRBV5-1 and TRBJ2-3 gives the whole variable domain KAGVTQTPRYLIKTRGQQVTLSCSPISGHRSVSWYQQTPGQGLQFLFEYFSETQRNKGNFPGRFSGRQFSNSRSEMNVSTLELGDSALYLCASSPKKGDATDTQYFGPGTRLTVL.

This clonotype was seen repeatedly, ten times or more. The chain has TRBV2 and TRBJ2-3, with 12 bases aligning to TRBD2. Germline CDR1 SNHLY, CDR2 FYNNEI. With 1 base clipped from V and 1 base from J, the junction kept 9 bases outside the gene matches. The CDR3 is 19 residues long. CDR3 coding DNA: TGTGCCAGCAGTGAAGTAAGAGGACTAGCGGGATTTGGCACAGATACGCAGTATTTT. Its translation: CASSEVRGLAGFGTDTQYF.

This clonotype showed up many times. The gene calls are TRBV29-1 and TRBJ1-5, with D tentatively TRBD1 (6 bases). Germline CDR1 and CDR2: SQVTM and ANQGSEA. V lost 5 bases and J 4 bases, leaving 18 bases between the germline ends. This CDR3 is built from 15 residues. CDR3 loop: CSVQTGGAGNQPQHF. CDR3 bases: TGCAGCGTTCAAACCGGGGGCGCCGGGAATCAGCCCCAGCATTTT.

This clonotype has at least ten counts. The chain has TRBV3-1 and TRBJ1-1, with 10 bases that match TRBD1. Germline V CDR1 and CDR2: LGHDT, YNNKEL (reference sequence). V dropped 3 bases and J dropped 3; count of bases not matched to a gene: 1. The CDR3 length is 14 residues. The CDR3 loop reads CASSHGQGDTEAFF. For the CDR3, the DNA is TGTGCCAGCAGCCACGGACAGGGGGACACTGAAGCTTTCTTT.

This clonotype was detected ten times or more. V and J are TRBV7-3 and TRBJ1-5, with TRBD1 matching over 8 bases. CDR1 is SGHTA, CDR2 FQGTGA, per germline. This CDR3 is 16 amino acids long. Trimming at V came to 5 bases and at J to 6 bases, leaving 12 bases not matched to a gene. The CDR3 sequence: CASSPGQGVKSQPQHF. In nucleotides, the CDR3 is TGTGCCAGCAGCCCTGGACAGGGCGTCAAGAGTCAGCCCCAGCATTTT.

The chain couples TRBV12-3 or TRBV12-4 to TRBJ1-5; 10 nucleotides align to TRBD1. Unmatched junction bases numbered 6, after V lost 3 bases and J lost 10 bases. This CDR3 spans 14 amino acids. CDR3 loop: CASSLGQGRQPQHF. The DNA of the CDR3 is TGTGCCAGCAGTTTGGGACAGGGGCGTCAACCCCAGCATTTT.

This clonotype was seen only a few times. This chain links TRBV3-1 with TRBJ2-1, with 13 bases lining up with TRBD2. Germline lookup yields CDR1 LGHDT and CDR2 YNNKEL (reference sequence). This CDR3 is 15 amino acids long. The V gene end was trimmed by 4 bases and the J gene end by 8 bases; junction bases not matched to a gene: 5. The CDR3 spells CASSPGTSGVDEQFF. The CDR3 coding sequence is TGTGCCAGCAGCCCCGGGACTAGCGGGGTCGATGAGCAGTTCTTC.

The chain combines TRBV3-1 with TRBJ1-2; 8 bases line up with TRBD1. CDR1 and CDR2 (germline): LGHDT, YNNKEL (reference sequence). The V gene end was trimmed by 4 bases and the J gene end by 6 bases; junction bases not matched to a gene: 7. This CDR3 region has 14 residues. The CDR3 DNA follows: TGTGCCAGCAGCCCCTCGACAGGGGCCCATGGCTACACCTTC. Its translation: CASSPSTGAHGYTF.

This clonotype was recorded many times. This sequence joins TRBV7-3 and TRBJ2-1; 16 bases align to TRBD2. This CDR3 has 19 residues. CDR1 SGHTA and CDR2 FQGTGA come from the germline V gene. Trimming removed 6 bases from V and 10 bases from J; junction bases left unmatched: 18. CDR3 in amino acids: CASRENPGLAGGPREEQFF. CDR3 in DNA: TGTGCCAGCAGAGAAAACCCGGGACTAGCGGGAGGGCCAAGAGAGGAGCAGTTCTTC.

This clonotype was counted a few times. The CDR3 is CASALGKGAGEQYF. The CDR3 DNA reads TGTGCCAGCGCCCTCGGAAAGGGGGCGGGCGAGCAGTACTTC. The chain employs TRBV27 and TRBJ2-7; TRBD1 matches at 7 bases. Germline assignment: CDR1 MNHEY and CDR2 SMNVEV (reference sequence). Trimming removed 8 bases from V and 6 bases from J; junction bases left unmatched: 13. The CDR3 runs to 14 residues.

This clonotype has a count of ten or more. The rearrangement links TRBV6-1 to TRBJ2-1, with 9 bases identical to TRBD2. V was clipped by 1 base and J by 9 bases; unmatched bases: 10. Germline CDR1 is MNHNS and CDR2 is SASEGT. The CDR3 runs 16 residues. The CDR3 bases are TGTGCCAGCAGTGAAGTCGGCGGGAGGGCCTCTCGTGAGCAGTTCTTC. It encodes CASSEVGGRASREQFF.

Many counts were recorded for this clonotype. The genes are TRBV3-1 and TRBJ1-2, with D possibly matching TRBD1 (5 bases). The CDR3 runs to 13 residues. The germline V and J ends were trimmed by 4 bases and 8 bases, with 14 bases remaining between them. The germline V gene encodes CDR1 LGHDT and CDR2 YNNKEL (reference sequence). The CDR3 loop is CASSPSGAQGYTF. DNA of the CDR3: TGTGCCAGCAGCCCCAGCGGGGCGCAGGGCTACACCTTC.

This clonotype was picked up many times. The rearrangement links TRBV7-9 to TRBJ2-1; D uncertain. Germline V CDR1 and CDR2: SEHNR, FQNEAQ (reference sequence). The V gene lost 3 bases and the J gene lost 0 bases, with 6 bases spanning the gap. The CDR3 is 14 residues long. CDR3 in amino acids: CASSLASSYNEQFF. CDR3 nucleotide sequence: TGTGCCAGCAGCTTGGCTAGCTCCTACAATGAGCAGTTCTTC.

This clonotype turned up a few times. The chain uses TRBV7-2 and TRBJ2-1; D is perhaps TRBD1 (5 bases). The CDR3 totals 15 residues. V lost 4 bases, J lost 6 bases, and 16 bases lay in between. Germline CDR1 and CDR2: SGHTA and FQGNSA. The CDR3 here is CASSSRQTPGNEQFF. The DNA of the CDR3 is TGTGCCAGCAGCTCCCGACAGACGCCGGGCAATGAGCAGTTCTTC.

This clonotype has a count of ten or more. The chain joins TRBV7-6 to TRBJ2-1; 7 nucleotides align to TRBD1. The junction had 4 bases not matched to a gene; V was cut back by 4 bases and J by 7 bases. The CDR3 spans 13 residues. Germline V gene lookup returns CDR1 SGHVS and CDR2 FNYEAQ. The CDR3 nucleotides are TGTGCCAGCAGCTCCCTACAGGGGAATGAGCAGTTCTTC. Protein product: CASSSLQGNEQFF.

The gene calls are TRBV20-1 and TRBJ1-5, with 9 bases lining up with TRBD1. Trimming removed 3 bases from V and 6 bases from J; junction bases left unmatched: 9. CDR1 is DFQATT, CDR2 SNEGSKA, per germline (reference sequence). This CDR3 is built from 15 residues. The CDR3 protein is CSASSAGTGLQPQHF. CDR3 coding DNA: TGCAGTGCTAGTTCCGCCGGGACAGGGCTTCAGCCCCAGCATTTT.

This clonotype appeared many times. This chain connects TRBV5-1 to TRBJ2-7; D is ambiguous. V gave up 0 bases and J gave up 3 bases, with 4 bases separating them. CDR3 length: 12 amino acids. Germline V gene sequence: CDR1 SGHRS, CDR2 YFSETQ. CDR3 nucleotide sequence: TGCGCCAGCAGCTTGGACTTCTACGAGCAGTACTTC. This encodes CASSLDFYEQYF.

This clonotype was observed a handful of times. V is TRBV12-3 or TRBV12-4 and J is TRBJ2-1; D is possibly TRBD1 (6 bases). V was shortened by 5 bases and J by 1 base, with 18 bases between the two germline ends. CDR3 length: 17 amino acids. The CDR3 bases are TGTGCCAGCAGTCCCCACCCCCAGGGGATGTCCTACAATGAGCAGTTCTTC. It codes for CASSPHPQGMSYNEQFF.

CDR3 sequence: CATSDFSGNGYTF. The CDR3 DNA sequence: TGTGCCACCAGTGACTTTTCAGGGAATGGCTACACCTTC. This chain joins TRBV24-1 and TRBJ1-2, with D possibly matching TRBD1 (5 bases). CDR3 size: 13 residues. V shed 4 bases and J shed 6 bases, with 11 bases lying between them. In germline, CDR1 is KGHDR, CDR2 SFDVKD.

The chain combines TRBV18 with TRBJ1-1, with 7 bases fitting TRBD1. Germline values: CDR1 KGHSH, CDR2 LQKENI. Trimming at V came to 6 bases and at J to 0 bases, leaving 4 bases not matched to a gene. The CDR3 runs to 14 residues. This chain's CDR3 is CASSEDRLNTEAFF. The CDR3 bases are TGTGCCAGCTCGGAGGACAGGTTGAACACTGAAGCTTTCTTT.

This clonotype showed up many times. The chain is built from TRBV4-3 and TRBJ2-4; D call uncertain. Germline-derived CDR1 and CDR2 are LGHNA and YSLEER. The CDR3 contains 15 residues. V lost 0 bases and J 0 bases, leaving 6 bases between the germline ends. The CDR3 nucleotides are TGCGCCAGCAGCCAAGACAACTTAGCCAAAAACATTCAGTACTTC. It specifies CASSQDNLAKNIQYF.

V gene TRBV29-1 combines with J gene TRBJ2-1, with no clear D. Germline assignment: CDR1 SQVTM and CDR2 ANQGSEA. Deletions cut 6 bases from V and 6 bases from J, with 12 bases between. The CDR3 contains 12 residues. CDR3 protein: CSVRPGGNEQFF. As DNA, the CDR3 is TGCAGCGTCCGCCCTGGCGGCAATGAGCAGTTCTTC.

This sequence joins TRBV5-1 and TRBJ2-7; D gene ambiguous. V dropped 2 bases and J dropped 1 base, with 10 bases sitting between them. The length of the CDR3 is 14 residues. Germline V gene data show CDR1 as SGHRS and CDR2 as YFSETQ. The CDR3 loop is CASSLSPSSYEQYF. The CDR3 nucleotides are TGCGCCAGCAGCTTAAGTCCCTCTTCCTACGAGCAGTACTTC.

The CDR3 sequence: CASSSRTGSSYEQYF. The CDR3 DNA is TGTGCCAGCAGCTCTCGGACTGGATCTTCCTACGAGCAGTACTTC. This chain joins TRBV7-2 and TRBJ2-7; TRBD2 might be the D (5 bases). V gave up 4 bases and J gave up 1 base, with 14 bases separating them. Per germline, CDR1 SGHTA and CDR2 FQGNSA. The CDR3 length is 15 residues.